Sequencing of this T cell receptor (beta chain) was carried out in a study of cytomegalovirus exposure and HLA in healthy donors. In its sample, this clone was seen a few times. Its specificity is unknown. Each donor's status was that of a healthy bone marrow donor. The CDR3 is 14 amino acids. Germline V gives CDR1 SGHRS, CDR2 YFSETQ. Trimming left V 6 bases short and J 1 base short, with 14 bases between. Study-wide results and limits: Later analysis demonstrated an association between a missense DCLRE1C variant and TCR beta V- and J-gene trimming. Judged likely to be a sequencing artifact was a cluster of highly shared sequence variants.

Amplification used 60 Vbeta primers and 13 Jbeta primers. Authors' methods: There were about 80 million unique TCR beta chains by a later count, and approximately 11 million of them were shared. Here immunoSEQ multiplex PCR was the method, and the copy in TCRdb shows in-frame clones only, minus some. Clone size and V and J calls were adopted from that table, with D and trimming inferred from the DNA. The sample contains about 130,000 clones, roughly 15% of which appear only once. The sequencing input was PBMCs. The TCR originated in a female donor in good health and CMV-seropositive. V gene TRBV5-1 combines with J gene TRBJ2-7; D ambiguous. The CDR3 nucleotides read TGCGCCAGCAAGGTTAGCTCCGTTTCCTACGAGCAGTACTTC. It translates to CASKVSSVSYEQYF.